This T cell receptor beta chain was recovered during a study of blood T cell repertoires in COVID-19. Per the original methods: Amplified reference gene primers provided the basis for estimating nucleated cell counts. Measured with immunoSEQ multiplex PCR; TCRdb has only the in-frame clones, and not every one. That table is the source of V, J and clone size, and D and trimming were worked out from the DNA. The sample records 190,000 or so clones, about 80% being singletons. The germline V gene has CDR1 MNHNS and CDR2 SASEGT. The CDR3 covers 17 residues. The V gene lost 0 bases and the J gene lost 0 bases, with 14 bases spanning the gap.

The sequencing sample was made of PBMCs or T cells enriched from blood (not recorded which). The source of this sequence is a middle-aged man who had recovered from COVID-19. This chain links TRBV6-1 with TRBJ1-1; maybe TRBD1 (6 bases). The CDR3 DNA sequence: TGTGCCAGCAGTGAAGCTTGGGACAACGGGATGAACACTGAAGCTTTCTTT. Protein product: CASSEAWDNGMNTEAFF.